Each of the 28 T cell receptor beta chains below was sequenced from the same sample in a study of blood T cell repertoires in COVID-19. Method: immunoSEQ multiplex PCR; TCRdb's copy keeps in-frame clones and lacks some. The top ten hold around 15% of the sample, which has around 220,000 clones, nearly 90% seen once. The sample consisted of PBMCs or T cells enriched from blood (not recorded which). These TCRs come from a young man who had been exposed to COVID-19.

The V call is TRBV19, the J call TRBJ2-1, with TRBD2 matching over 11 bases. The CDR3 is made up of 17 amino acids. Germline CDR1 and CDR2: LNHDA and SQIVND (reference sequence). The trim removed 5 bases at V and 4 bases at J, leaving 10 bases unmatched. The CDR3 DNA reads TGTGCCAGTAGTGGTAATAGCGGGGGGGCTAGGTACAATGAGCAGTTCTTC. Translated: CASSGNSGGARYNEQFF.

This chain joins TRBV9 and TRBJ2-2; D perhaps matches TRBD2 (5 bases). Trimming took off 4 bases at V and 4 bases at J, with 8 bases between the two ends. The CDR3 spans 13 residues. Germline V gene data show CDR1 as SGDLS and CDR2 as YYNGEE. CDR3 bases: TGTGCCAGCAGCACCAGCGGCACCGGGGAGCTGTTTTTT. Its translation: CASSTSGTGELFF.

The chain uses TRBV6-5 and TRBJ2-3; D ambiguous. Germline CDR1 is MNHEY and CDR2 is SVGAGI. V was pared by 5 bases and J by 1 base, with 13 bases between. This CDR3 has 15 amino acids. The chain's CDR3 is CASSPRSLRTDTQYF. The CDR3 DNA reads TGTGCCAGCAGTCCCCGGAGTTTACGCACAGATACGCAGTATTTT.

This chain connects TRBV6-5 to TRBJ2-7, with TRBD1 matching over 8 bases. Looked up from germline, CDR1 is MNHEY and CDR2 is SVGAGI. The CDR3 loop spans 12 amino acids. V was clipped by 6 bases and J by 6 bases; unmatched bases: 4. The CDR3: CASSRQGREQYF. For the CDR3, the DNA is TGTGCCAGCAGCAGACAGGGGCGCGAGCAGTACTTC.

This clone was counted between two and nine times. The V call is TRBV13, the J call TRBJ1-1; possibly TRBD1 for D (6 bases). The CDR3 has 12 residues. The germline V gene encodes CDR1 PRHDT and CDR2 FYEKMQ (reference sequence). V was trimmed by 5 bases and J by 13 bases, leaving 17 bases between them. The CDR3 is CASSLTGSAYFF. The CDR3 DNA reads as TGTGCCAGCAGCCTTACAGGGTCGGCGTATTTCTTT.

This clone was observed a handful of times. As DNA, the CDR3 is TGCGCCAGCAGTGAACAGGGGGCCTATGGCTACACCTTC. Amino acids: CASSEQGAYGYTF. This chain joins TRBV10-1 and TRBJ1-2; TRBD1 agrees at 9 bases. The CDR3 totals 13 residues. From germline, CDR1 is WNHNN and CDR2 SYGVQD (reference sequence). V dropped 3 bases and J dropped 4; count of bases not matched to a gene: 0.

The chain is built from TRBV30 and TRBJ1-1; possibly TRBD1 for D (5 bases). V lost 7 bases to trimming and J lost 11 bases, with 17 bases between them. The CDR3 totals 11 residues. The V gene's germline CDR1 is GTSNPN and CDR2 SVGIG (reference sequence). In nucleotides, the CDR3 is TGTGCCTCAAACCGACAGTCCGAGGCTTTCTTT. Translation: CASNRQSEAFF.

This clone was observed a single time. The V gene is TRBV29-1, the J gene TRBJ2-7; TRBD1 matches at 7 bases. The CDR3 totals 16 residues. Germline lookup yields CDR1 SQVTM and CDR2 ANQGSEA. The V gene end was trimmed by 4 bases and the J gene end by 0 bases; junction bases not matched to a gene: 12. The CDR3 nucleotides read TGCAGCGTTGTCGGCCTAACAGGGGAGAACTCCTACGAGCAGTACTTC. It translates to CSVVGLTGENSYEQYF.

J is TRBJ1-1 and V is TRBV3-1 (or the pseudogene TRBV3-2); D is unresolved. Per the germline V gene, CDR1 is LGHDT and CDR2 is YNNKEL (reference sequence). Trimming stripped 4 bases from V and 7 bases from J, with 10 bases between. There are 12 residues in the CDR3. The CDR3 reads CASSRGDFEAFF. The DNA of the CDR3 is TGTGCCAGCAGCCGCGGGGATTTTGAAGCTTTCTTT.

This clone was detected once. This rearrangement joins TRBV9 to TRBJ2-7; 10 bases fit TRBD1. The J segment lost 2 bases and the V segment lost 3 bases, leaving 5 bases of the junction unmatched. From germline, CDR1 is SGDLS and CDR2 YYNGEE. CDR3 length: 15 amino acids. The CDR3 coding sequence is TGTGCCAGCAGCGGCGACAGGGGGCTCGCCTACGAGCAGTACTTC. Its protein is CASSGDRGLAYEQYF. The full variable domain, in which reference TRBV9 and TRBJ2-7 provide the parts outside the CDR3, is DSGVTQTPKHLITATGQRVTLRCSPRSGDLSVYWYQQSLDQGLQFLIQYYNGEERAKGNILERFSAQQFPDLHSELNLSSLELGDSALYFCASSGDRGLAYEQYFGPGTRLTVT.

J is TRBJ2-3 and V is TRBV6-5; TRBD2 aligns across 12 bases. Germline loops: CDR1 MNHEY, CDR2 SVGAGI. The CDR3 consists of 14 residues. V gave up 11 bases and J gave up 1 base; unmatched junction bases: 4. CDR3 protein: CAGRLAGGTDTQYF. The DNA for the CDR3 is TGTGCCGGGAGACTAGCGGGGGGCACAGATACGCAGTATTTT.

The J gene is TRBJ2-5, the V gene TRBV13; possible D gene TRBD2, 6 bases. The CDR3 runs to 16 residues. Trimming pared 6 bases from V and 9 bases from J, leaving 26 bases between. Germline V gives CDR1 PRHDT, CDR2 FYEKMQ (reference sequence). DNA for the CDR3: TGTGCCAGCAGTCTCCGACGCCGAGGGACTGTAGTGGCCCAGTACTTC. Protein product: CASSLRRRGTVVAQYF.

The V and J genes are TRBV19 and TRBJ1-1; D uncertain. V was clipped by 0 bases and J by 11 bases, with 7 bases between them. The length of the CDR3 is 11 residues. Germline CDR1 is LNHDA and CDR2 is SQIVND (reference sequence). The CDR3 loop is CASSIEQKAFF. The DNA of the CDR3 is TGTGCCAGTAGTATAGAACAGAAGGCTTTCTTT.

This clone was detected once. The chain is built from TRBV6-2 or TRBV6-3 and TRBJ1-5; D gene ambiguous. Germline CDR1 MNHEY, CDR2 SVGEGT. CDR3 length equals 14 residues. Trimming cost V 3 bases and J 2 bases, with 8 bases left between them. The CDR3 here is CASSYLGGNQPQHF. Written as DNA, the CDR3 is TGTGCCAGCAGTTATCTAGGAGGCAATCAGCCCCAGCATTTT.

The V and J genes are TRBV5-1 and TRBJ1-2, with D possibly matching TRBD1 (6 bases). V was pared by 0 bases and J by 7 bases, with 10 bases between. In germline, CDR1 is SGHRS, CDR2 YFSETQ. The CDR3 totals 13 residues. CDR3 sequence reads: CASSLGDRSGYTF. The CDR3 DNA reads as TGCGCCAGCAGCTTGGGTGACAGGTCTGGCTACACCTTC.

This clone was recorded only once. The gene calls are TRBV3-1 (or the pseudogene TRBV3-2) and TRBJ2-7, with D perhaps TRBD1 (5 bases). V shed 5 bases and J shed 4 bases, with 21 bases lying between them. Germline V gives CDR1 LGHDT, CDR2 YNNKEL (reference sequence). The CDR3 contains 16 residues. In nucleotides, the CDR3 is TGTGCCAGCAGCGGGGTAGGTAGGGGAATGATGTACGAGCAGTACTTC. Translated: CASSGVGRGMMYEQYF.

The chain couples TRBV13 to TRBJ2-2; D not resolved. Trimming removed 3 bases at V and 4 bases at J, with 6 bases between. The V gene's germline CDR1 is PRHDT and CDR2 FYEKMQ (reference sequence). The CDR3 has 13 amino acids. Here the CDR3 reads CASSFSFTGELFF. The CDR3 bases are TGTGCCAGCAGCTTTAGTTTCACCGGGGAGCTGTTTTTT.

This clone was counted once. V and J are TRBV7-9 and TRBJ2-1; D remains unclear. The CDR3 spans 12 residues. V lost 1 base, J lost 7 bases, and 5 bases lay in between. CDR1 and CDR2 (germline): SEHNR, FQNEAQ (reference sequence). CDR3 sequence (DNA): TGTGCCAGCAGCTTAGTCCCGAATGAGCAGTTCTTC. Protein: CASSLVPNEQFF.

The rearrangement uses TRBV6-5 and TRBJ1-6; weak D call: TRBD1 (6 bases). Per the germline V gene, CDR1 is MNHEY and CDR2 is SVGAGI. The V end was cut by 4 bases, the J end by 1 base, with 11 bases between. CDR3 length: 16 amino acids. CDR3 nucleotide sequence: TGTGCCAGCAGTTTGAACAGGGTATCCTATAATTCACCCCTCCACTTT. This sequence encodes CASSLNRVSYNSPLHF.

This clone showed up just once. The chain is built from TRBV11-1 and TRBJ2-4, with a tentative D call TRBD1 (6 bases). The CDR3 sequence is 16 residues long. Germline V gives CDR1 SGHAT, CDR2 FQDESV (reference sequence). The V gene lost 6 bases and the J gene lost 3 bases, with 18 bases spanning the gap. CDR3 bases: TGTGCCAGCAGTTCTGATACAGGGTTGGGCAAAAACATTCAGTACTTC. This sequence encodes CASSSDTGLGKNIQYF.

V usage is TRBV5-4 and J usage is TRBJ2-5, with 11 bases fitting TRBD2. The CDR3 is 15 amino acids. Germline assignment: CDR1 SGHNT and CDR2 YYREEE (reference sequence). V was pared by 0 bases and J by 5 bases, with 3 bases of the junction left unmatched. CDR3 protein: CASSLAASGGETQYF. The CDR3 nucleotides are TGTGCCAGCAGCTTGGCGGCTAGCGGGGGGGAGACCCAGTACTTC. The variable domain in full, completed from reference TRBV5-4 and TRBJ2-5, reads ETGVTQSPTHLIKTRGQQVTLRCSSQSGHNTVSWYQQALGQGPQFIFQYYREEENGRGNFPPRFSGLQFPNYSSELNVNALELDDSALYLCASSLAASGGETQYFGPGTRLLVL.

This clone was counted between two and nine times. This chain uses TRBV19 with TRBJ2-2, with no clear D. V lost 5 bases and J 5 bases, leaving 12 bases between the germline ends. There are 14 residues in the CDR3. Per germline, CDR1 LNHDA and CDR2 SQIVND (reference sequence). The CDR3 protein is CASSGQKVTGELFF. The CDR3 DNA is TGTGCCAGTAGTGGGCAGAAAGTTACCGGGGAGCTGTTTTTT.

The genes are TRBV10-2 and TRBJ2-7; 8 positions agree with TRBD2. The germline V gene has CDR1 WSHSY and CDR2 SAAADI. Losses at the gene ends were 7 bases for V and 8 bases for J; bases not matched to a gene: 19. The CDR3 totals 16 residues. CDR3 nucleotides: TGCGCCAGCACCACGGGGGGGGATAGCCAATTTACGAAGCAGTACTTC. Amino acids: CASTTGGDSQFTKQYF.

The DNA for the CDR3 is TGTGCCAGTAGTAGGCCGGGACTTGTCGATGAGCAGTTCTTC. Translated, it gives CASSRPGLVDEQFF. This sequence joins TRBV19 and TRBJ2-1; TRBD2 is a possible D gene (6 bases). Germline CDR1 is LNHDA and CDR2 is SQIVND (reference sequence). CDR3 length: 14 residues. V was clipped by 4 bases and J by 8 bases, with 15 bases between them.

V and J are TRBV6-5 and TRBJ1-6, with 9 bases matching TRBD1. V was clipped by 6 bases and J by 13 bases; unmatched bases: 7. In germline, CDR1 is MNHEY, CDR2 SVGAGI. This CDR3 is 13 amino acids long. The CDR3, as DNA: TGTGCCAGCAGATCCGGGACAGGGTACCCCCTCCACTTT. Translation gives CASRSGTGYPLHF.

The J gene is TRBJ1-3, the V gene TRBV4-3; D call uncertain. Germline lookup yields CDR1 LGHNA and CDR2 YSLEER. This CDR3 is built from 16 residues. Trimming left V 0 bases short and J 2 bases short, with 11 bases between. This CDR3 reads CASSQDYNGAGNTIYF. The CDR3 region has the DNA TGCGCCAGCAGCCAAGATTATAACGGGGCTGGAAACACCATATATTTT.

The chain joins TRBV6-5 to TRBJ1-2; tentatively, D is TRBD1 (5 bases). CDR1 is MNHEY, CDR2 SVGAGI, per germline. This CDR3 comprises 12 residues. Trimming took off 5 bases at V and 5 bases at J, with 9 bases between the two ends. CDR3 bases: TGTGCCAGCAGTACCAGGGATTATGGCTACACCTTC. Translation: CASSTRDYGYTF.

V gene TRBV10-3 combines with J gene TRBJ2-7; 8 positions match TRBD2. CDR3 length: 14 residues. Trimming took 8 bases from V and 3 from J; bases not matched to a gene: 9. Germline CDR1 is ENHRY and CDR2 is SYGVKD. This chain's CDR3 is CAIFVAGRYYEQYF. DNA for the CDR3: TGTGCCATCTTCGTAGCGGGGCGCTACTACGAGCAGTACTTC.